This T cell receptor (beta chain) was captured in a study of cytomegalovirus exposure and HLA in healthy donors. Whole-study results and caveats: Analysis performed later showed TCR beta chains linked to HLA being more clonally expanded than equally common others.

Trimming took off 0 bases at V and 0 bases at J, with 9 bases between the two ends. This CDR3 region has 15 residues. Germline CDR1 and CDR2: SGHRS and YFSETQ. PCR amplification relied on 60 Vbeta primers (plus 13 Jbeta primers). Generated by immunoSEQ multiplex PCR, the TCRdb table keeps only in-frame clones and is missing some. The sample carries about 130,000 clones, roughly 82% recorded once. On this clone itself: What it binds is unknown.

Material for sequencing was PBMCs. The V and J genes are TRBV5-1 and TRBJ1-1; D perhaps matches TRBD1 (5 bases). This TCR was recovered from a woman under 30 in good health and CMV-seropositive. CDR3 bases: TGCGCCAGCAGCTTGGTAACAGGATTGAACACTGAAGCTTTCTTT. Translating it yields CASSLVTGLNTEAFF.